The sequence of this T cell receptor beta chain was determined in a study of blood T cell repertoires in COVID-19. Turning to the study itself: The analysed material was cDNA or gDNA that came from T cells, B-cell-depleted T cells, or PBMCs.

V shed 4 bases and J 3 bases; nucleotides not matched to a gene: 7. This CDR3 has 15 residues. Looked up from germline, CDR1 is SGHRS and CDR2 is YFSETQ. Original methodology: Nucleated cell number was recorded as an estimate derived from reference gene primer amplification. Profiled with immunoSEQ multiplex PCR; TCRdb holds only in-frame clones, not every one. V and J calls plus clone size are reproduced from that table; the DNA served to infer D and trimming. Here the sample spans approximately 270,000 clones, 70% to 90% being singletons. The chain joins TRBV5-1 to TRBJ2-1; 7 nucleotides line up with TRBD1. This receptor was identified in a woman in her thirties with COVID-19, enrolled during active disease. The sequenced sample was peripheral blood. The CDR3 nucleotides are TGCGCCAGCAGCCAGGGACAGTTACACTACAATGAGCAGTTCTTC. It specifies CASSQGQLHYNEQFF. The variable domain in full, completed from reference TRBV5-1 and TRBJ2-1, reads KAGVTQTPRYLIKTRGQQVTLSCSPISGHRSVSWYQQTPGQGLQFLFEYFSETQRNKGNFPGRFSGRQFSNSRSEMNVSTLELGDSALYLCASSQGQLHYNEQFFGPGTRLTVL.